What follows are 15 T cell receptor beta chains derived from one specimen sequenced in a study of tumor-infiltrating lymphocytes in primary liver carcinoma. A constant-region primer served to make TCR beta cDNA from 500 to 550 ng total RNA. Three-round nested multiplex PCR performed with slightly modified ARM-PCR produced the TCR beta libraries. Both of the initial two PCR rounds ran for about 9 cycles and employed TRBV1-TRBV30 forward primers alongside a C-beta reverse primer. TCRdb ran MiXCR on the multiplex PCR reads and lists one entry per CDR3 protein. This sample has 95,000 to 150,000 distinct CDR3 sequences, with roughly three fifths found just once. For each extraction, RNA and DNA were obtained together from about 21-30 mg of unsorted bulk tissue. Material for sequencing was liver tumor tissue from sampling region 1. Subset noted: tumor region T1, superior pole. The receptors were sampled from a woman aged 55-69 years with primary liver carcinoma and hepatitis B virus infection.

This clonotype was seen just once. The rearrangement joins TRBV19 to TRBJ2-7; no clear D gene. This CDR3 has 13 amino acids. The germline V gene has CDR1 LNHDA and CDR2 SQIVND (reference sequence). V lost 5 bases and J lost 3, with 11 bases in between. Here the CDR3 DNA reads TGTGCCAGTAGTCGGACGCTCGGCTACGAGCAGTACTTC. As protein: CASSRTLGYEQYF.

The chain is built from TRBV5-1 and TRBJ2-1; D perhaps matches TRBD1 (8 bases). Germline lookup yields CDR1 SGHRS and CDR2 YFSETQ. The CDR3 has 16 residues. V lost 0 bases to trimming and J lost 9 bases, with 19 bases between them. This chain's CDR3 is CASSLAGGQATGEQFF. CDR3 nucleotide sequence: TGCGCCAGCAGCTTGGCGGGGGGACAGGCAACGGGTGAGCAGTTCTTC. Complete variable domain (other parts from reference TRBV5-1 and TRBJ2-1): KAGVTQTPRYLIKTRGQQVTLSCSPISGHRSVSWYQQTPGQGLQFLFEYFSETQRNKGNFPGRFSGRQFSNSRSEMNVSTLELGDSALYLCASSLAGGQATGEQFFGPGTRLTVL.

In this sample, this clonotype turned up once. Just one base apart from a much larger clone, this may be a read error. V and J are TRBV6-5 and TRBJ1-2, with D hard to call. V was clipped by 5 bases and J by 7 bases, with 14 bases between them. The CDR3 loop spans 13 amino acids. CDR1 and CDR2 from the germline V gene are MNHEY and SVGAGI. The CDR3 bases are TGTGCCAGCAGTGAAACAGTGACGGTTGGCTACACCTTC. It encodes CASSETVTVGYTF.

This clonotype occurred many times. The rearrangement uses TRBV6-5 and TRBJ1-1, with D tentatively TRBD1 (6 bases). Germline V gene data show CDR1 as MNHEY and CDR2 as SVGAGI. V lost 2 bases, J lost 4 bases, and 11 bases lay in between. This CDR3 is 14 amino acids long. The CDR3 nucleotides are TGTGCCAGCAGTTACAGCAGGGGAGGCACTGAAGCTTTCTTT. It codes for CASSYSRGGTEAFF.

This clonotype was observed a single time. One end of the junction is discordant with germline, which a read error may explain. The chain employs TRBV10-3 and TRBJ2-1, with D maybe TRBD2 (6 bases). The CDR3 length is 14 residues. Germline CDR1 ENHRY, CDR2 SYGVKD. The CDR3 sequence: CAISEGNSGPGQFF. The CDR3 region has the DNA TGTGCTATCAGTGAGGGAAATAGCGGTCCTGGACAGTTCTTC.

The chain recombines TRBV11-3 with TRBJ1-2; 8 bases line up with TRBD1. V lost 5 bases to trimming and J lost 7 bases; unmatched junction nucleotides: 9. CDR3 length: 14 residues. CDR1 SGHNT and CDR2 YENEEA come from the germline V gene. Written as DNA, the CDR3 is TGTGCCAGCAGCCGACAGGGGAGTAATGGTGGCTACACCTTC. It translates to CASSRQGSNGGYTF. Looking up the rest from reference TRBV11-3 and TRBJ1-2 gives the full variable domain: EAGVVQSPRYKIIEKKQPVAFWCNPISGHNTLYWYLQNLGQGPELLIRYENEEAVDDSQLPKDRFSAERLKGVDSTLKIQPAELGDSAVYLCASSRQGSNGGYTFGSGTRLTVV.

As for this clonotype: This may be a read error: a much more frequent sequence differs by one nucleotide. The rearrangement links TRBV29-1 to TRBJ1-1; D possibly corresponds to TRBD1 (5 bases). Trimming took off 4 bases at V and 6 bases at J, with 21 bases between the two ends. Germline V lookup: CDR1 SQVTM, CDR2 ANQGSEA. The length of the CDR3 is 15 residues. The CDR3 DNA is TGCAGCGTTGCAGGGTCGGCGGTGTACGGCGCTGAAGCTTTCTTT. It codes for CSVAGSAVYGAEAFF.

This clonotype was counted a few times. The germline gene is not matched at one end of the junction; a read error may be the cause. V and J are TRBV11-1 and TRBJ2-3; unclear D gene. Germline V gene data show CDR1 as SGHAT and CDR2 as FQDESV (reference sequence). The CDR3 consists of 14 residues. The CDR3, as DNA: TGTGCCAGCAGCTTGAAGCAACGTGCGGAAGAGTCTCACTTT. It yields the protein CASSLKQRAEESHF.

The V call is TRBV6-5, the J call TRBJ1-5, with D unresolved. The DNA end is more similar to TRBJ2-3, so the J call may be wrong. The CDR3 spans 15 residues. CDR1 is MNHEY and CDR2 is SVGAGI in the germline V gene. The CDR3 sequence: CASSYSDVGNQPQYF. The DNA for the CDR3 is TGTGCCAGCAGTTACTCAGATGTGGGGAATCAGCCCCAGTATTTT.

On this clonotype itself: An end of the junction does not agree with germline; a read error may underlie this. The chain carries TRBV5-1 and TRBJ2-4; perhaps TRBD1 as D (6 bases). The CDR3 covers 16 residues. The germline V gene has CDR1 SGHRS and CDR2 YFSETQ. The CDR3 loop reads CDSSLGAGSVKNIHYF. The CDR3 DNA is TGCGACAGCAGCTTGGGGGCAGGGAGCGTCAAAAACATTCATTACTTC.

On this clonotype itself: The CDR3 does not close with the conserved phenylalanine or tryptophan, likely indicating a read error. CDR3 in DNA: TGTCCCAGCAGTTTAACAGGGGGCGTCGGTCAGCCCCAGCATTCT. Translation: CPSSLTGGVGQPQHS. The chain couples TRBV12-3 or TRBV12-4 to TRBJ1-5; 9 bases align to TRBD1. The CDR3 totals 15 residues.

On this clonotype: A much larger clone sits a single nucleotide away, making a read error possible. This chain links TRBV6-5 with TRBJ2-4; D is uncertain. Per germline, CDR1 MNHEY and CDR2 SVGAGI. The CDR3 loop spans 14 amino acids. The germline V and J ends were trimmed by 7 bases and 2 bases, with 12 bases remaining between them. DNA for the CDR3: TGTGCCAGCAACCGACAAGGAACCAAAAACATTCAGTACTTC. This codes for CASNRQGTKNIQYF.

This clonotype showed up many times. The chain links TRBV30 to TRBJ1-6; D is unclear. The CDR3 extends over 12 amino acids. Between the trimmed V and J ends, which lost 0 bases and 9 bases, there was a span of 6 bases. Germline CDR1 and CDR2: GTSNPN and SVGIG (reference sequence). The CDR3 protein is CAWSVLSSPLHF. The CDR3 coding sequence is TGTGCCTGGAGTGTACTCAGTTCACCCCTCCACTTT.

Of note for this clonotype: A much larger clone differs from this one at a single base, so this may be a read error. The CDR3 bases are TGTGCCAGCGGCCCCGGCCGGCAAGTCGCGGGCTACACCTTC. Its protein is CASGPGRQVAGYTF. V and J are TRBV12-3 or TRBV12-4 and TRBJ1-2, with D unresolved. This CDR3 region has 14 residues. Trimming cost V 8 bases and J 8 bases, with 21 bases left between them.

Note on this clonotype: At one end, the junction sequence differs from germline, possibly due to a read error. The gene calls are TRBV7-8 and TRBJ2-1; 7 bases match TRBD2. The CDR3 sequence is 16 residues long. Per germline, CDR1 SGHVS and CDR2 FQNEAQ. The CDR3 sequence is CASSLVGTNGTNEQFF. The CDR3 region has the DNA TGTGCCAGCAGTTTAGTTGGGACTAATGGGACCAATGAGCAGTTCTTC.